Sequencing of this TCR beta chain was carried out in a study of blood T cell repertoires in COVID-19. On the study more broadly: Sample material is recorded as cDNA or gDNA derived from T cells, B-cell-depleted T cells, or PBMCs.

The CDR3 length is 17 residues. Trimming cost V 6 bases and J 1 base; bases outside gene matches: 13. Germline V lookup: CDR1 SGHRS, CDR2 YFSETQ. Clones were sequenced by immunoSEQ multiplex PCR, and TCRdb holds only the in-frame ones, with some missing. This sample has about 320,000 clones, with more than 75% found just once. V and J are TRBV5-1 and TRBJ2-5; TRBD2 matches 9 bases. This sequence was found in a woman aged 18-29 years who had recovered from COVID-19. The material sequenced was PBMCs or T cells enriched from blood (not recorded which). CDR3 sequence: CASKIGRNSGGQETQYF. CDR3 bases: TGCGCCAGCAAAATTGGGCGGAATAGCGGGGGCCAAGAGACCCAGTACTTC.